This TCR beta chain was profiled in a study of blood T cells in healthy people across ages. Study findings and constraints: Estimated diversity, derived from one million T cells, was regarded as an underestimate.

Total RNA, at least 6 micrograms per sample, was extracted from PBMCs. V lost 2 bases and J lost 3; bases outside the gene matches: 10. Germline CDR1 and CDR2: MNHEY and SMNVEV (reference sequence). CDR3 size: 17 residues. About this clonotype: Antigen specificity is unknown.

Next came a second PCR, run for about 7 to 11 cycles, which used a sample-barcoded 5' primer along with a J-beta primer mix. CDR3-containing paired-end reads numbering at least 2.5 million came from each sample. TCRdb analysed the 5' RACE reads with MiXCR anew, one entry per CDR3 protein. The data show around 600,000 distinct CDR3 sequences, with about 45% seen just once and just under 25% held by the top ten. V gene TRBV27 combines with J gene TRBJ2-1, with 7 bases matching TRBD1. Material for sequencing was blood. This clonotype was sampled from a man at least 80 years old in good health. Here the CDR3 reads CASSLTMTGMIYNEQFF. In nucleotides, the CDR3 is TGTGCCAGCAGTTTAACTATGACAGGGATGATCTACAATGAGCAGTTCTTC.